The 5 T cell receptor beta chains presented below share a single source sample, sequenced in a study of graft-versus-host responses after intestinal transplantation (dated by TCRdb to about 2021). Library preparation used the immunoSEQ multiplex PCR assay. TCRdb limited this immuneACCESS table to in-frame rearrangements with V and J called. A share of clones is missing; checked studies link under half to unresolved V genes, and the rest is unexplained. The sample table contains about 110,000 clones; only one count was recorded for around 93% of them. The ten biggest clones cover roughly 0.5% of the sample. No cognate antigen is known for these TCRs. According to the study, the label for this sample's time point signals: cells obtained before transplantation from donor or recipient. The specimen was unstimulated CD8+ T cells sorted from spleen or lymph node cells, collected before intestinal transplant. These receptors were taken from a human donor who received an intestinal transplant.

This chain uses TRBV7-9 with TRBJ2-7, with 9 bases fitting TRBD1. The CDR3 length is 14 residues. Germline loops: CDR1 SEHNR, CDR2 FQNEAQ (reference sequence). The ends lost 7 bases at V and 5 bases at J; junction bases unmatched: 9. The CDR3 DNA reads as TGTGCCAGCACCCTGGGGGACAGGGTAGACGAGCAGTACTTC. Its translation: CASTLGDRVDEQYF.

This clone showed up just a few times. The V and J genes are TRBV19 and TRBJ1-1; D not resolved. The CDR3 has 15 residues. Trimming removed 5 bases from V and 3 bases from J, with 16 bases in between. Germline CDR1 is LNHDA and CDR2 is SQIVND (reference sequence). The CDR3 nucleotides are TGTGCCAGTAGTCCAGGAGTGAGAGGATACACTGAAGCTTTCTTT. Amino acids: CASSPGVRGYTEAFF.

The chain has TRBV28 and TRBJ2-3; 10 bases map to TRBD2. This CDR3 is built from 17 residues. The germline gives CDR1 MDHEN, CDR2 SYDVKM. With V trimmed by 6 bases and J by 6 bases, 15 bases remained unmatched. Here the CDR3 reads CASSQRGASGSRDTQYF. Here the CDR3 DNA reads TGTGCCAGCAGCCAAAGGGGGGCTAGCGGGAGTCGGGATACGCAGTATTTT.

This chain links TRBV30 with TRBJ2-7; possibly TRBD2 for D (5 bases). The length of the CDR3 is 12 residues. Per germline, CDR1 GTSNPN and CDR2 SVGIG (reference sequence). With 4 bases removed from V and 5 bases from J, the gap between germline ends came to 12 bases. CDR3 sequence reads: CAWNGVPNEQYF. The CDR3 DNA reads as TGTGCCTGGAACGGGGTGCCCAACGAGCAGTACTTC.

This chain connects TRBV5-6 to TRBJ2-2; no clear D. Germline loops: CDR1 SGHDT, CDR2 YYEEEE. CDR3 length: 12 amino acids. Trimming stripped 4 bases from V and 5 bases from J, with 6 bases between. The CDR3 reads CASSPQTGELFF. CDR3 coding DNA: TGTGCCAGCAGCCCCCAAACCGGGGAGCTGTTTTTT.